The 2 T cell receptor beta chains presented below share a single source sample, sequenced in a study of patients and donors after allogeneic stem cell transplantation. Via MiXCR, TCRdb re-called the RT-PCR reads, giving one row per CDR3 protein. The sample has 920,000 or so distinct CDR3 sequences, more than 15% seen once; the top ten hold 5% to 6.5%. Sequenced material: blood, either unsorted or a sorted T cell fraction (not recorded which). All receptors come from a human donor who was either an allogeneic HSCT recipient or a stem cell or donor lymphocyte infusion donor (not recorded which). It is not recorded whose cells these are; they may come from a transplant donor.

The chain carries TRBV19 and TRBJ2-1; D ambiguous. This CDR3 region has 13 residues. Germline V gene sequence: CDR1 LNHDA, CDR2 SQIVND (reference sequence). V gave up 3 bases and J gave up 9 bases, with 12 bases separating them. The CDR3 spells CASSMDRVSEQFF. Written as DNA, the CDR3 is TGTGCCAGTAGTATGGATAGAGTGAGTGAGCAGTTCTTC.

In its sample, this clonotype was seen a few times. V is TRBV5-1 and J is TRBJ2-1; D could derive from TRBD1 or TRBD2 (5 bases each). From germline, CDR1 is SGHRS and CDR2 YFSETQ. This CDR3 is 16 amino acids long. V was trimmed by 4 bases and J by 6 bases, leaving 20 bases between them. For the CDR3, the DNA is TGCGCCAGCAGCCCCTCCAGGGAGAGACGAGGCAATGAGCAGTTCTTC. It codes for CASSPSRERRGNEQFF.